This TCR beta chain was sequenced during a study of identical twins. Each CDR3 protein is one row after TCRdb ran MiXCR on the 5' RACE reads. The profile shows approximately 590,000 distinct CDR3 sequences, just under 10% of them singletons. The V end was cut by 0 bases, the J end by 6 bases, with 9 bases between. Germline V gene lookup returns CDR1 DFQATT and CDR2 SNEGSKA (reference sequence). This CDR3 is 12 amino acids long. Separately, the same data were catalogued under a study of yellow fever vaccine responses in identical twins. That paper adds: Twins' vaccine T cell responses were reported to seem partly convergent and partly personalized.

The source material was PBMCs. The sequence derives from a woman between 18 and 29 years old in good health. The chain joins TRBV20-1 to TRBJ2-7; D is undetermined. The CDR3 loop is CSARDAGSEQYF. The CDR3 nucleotides are TGCAGTGCTAGAGATGCCGGGTCCGAGCAGTACTTC.